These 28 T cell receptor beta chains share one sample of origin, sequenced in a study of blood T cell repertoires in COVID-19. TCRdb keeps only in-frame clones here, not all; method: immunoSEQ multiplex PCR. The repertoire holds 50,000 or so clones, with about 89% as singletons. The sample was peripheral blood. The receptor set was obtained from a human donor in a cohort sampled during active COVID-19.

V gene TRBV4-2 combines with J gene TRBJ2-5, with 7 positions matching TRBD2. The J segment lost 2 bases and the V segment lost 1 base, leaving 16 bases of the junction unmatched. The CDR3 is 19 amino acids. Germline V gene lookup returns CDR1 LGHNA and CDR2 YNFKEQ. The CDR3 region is CASSQAGIRGGGGQETQYF. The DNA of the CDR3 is TGTGCCAGCAGCCAAGCGGGGATAAGGGGCGGGGGAGGTCAAGAGACCCAGTACTTC.

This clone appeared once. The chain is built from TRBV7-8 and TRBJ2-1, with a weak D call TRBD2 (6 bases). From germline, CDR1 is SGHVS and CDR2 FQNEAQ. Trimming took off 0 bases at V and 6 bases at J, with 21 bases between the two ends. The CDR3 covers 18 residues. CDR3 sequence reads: CASSLARRVAGSRNEQFF. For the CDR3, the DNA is TGTGCCAGCAGCTTAGCAAGGAGGGTGGCGGGGAGCCGCAATGAGCAGTTCTTC.

DNA for the CDR3: TGTGCCAGCAGCTTCGGCGGGCCGAACACTGAAGCTTTCTTT. Amino acid sequence: CASSFGGPNTEAFF. The V gene is TRBV11-3, the J gene TRBJ1-1; D remains ambiguous. There are 14 residues in the CDR3. The ends were cut back, 3 bases at V and 1 base at J, with 9 bases in the middle. CDR1 and CDR2 from the germline V gene are SGHNT and YENEEA.

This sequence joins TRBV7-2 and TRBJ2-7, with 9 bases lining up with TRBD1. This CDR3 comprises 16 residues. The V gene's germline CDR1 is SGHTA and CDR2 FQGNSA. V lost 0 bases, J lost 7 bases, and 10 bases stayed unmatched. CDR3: CASSLASQGAVWEQYF. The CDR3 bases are TGTGCCAGCAGCTTAGCTTCACAGGGGGCGGTATGGGAGCAGTACTTC. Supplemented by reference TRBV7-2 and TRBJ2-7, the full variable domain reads GAGVSQSPSNKVTEKGKDVELRCDPISGHTALYWYRQSLGQGLEFLIYFQGNSAPDKSGLPSDRFSAERTGGSVSTLTIQRTQQEDSAVYLCASSLASQGAVWEQYFGPGTRLTVT.

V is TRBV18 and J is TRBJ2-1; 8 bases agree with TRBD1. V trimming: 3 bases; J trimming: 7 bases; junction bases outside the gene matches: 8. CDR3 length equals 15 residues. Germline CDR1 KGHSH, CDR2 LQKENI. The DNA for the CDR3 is TGTGCCAGCTCACCTGTGACAGGGGAGATGAATGAGCAGTTCTTC. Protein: CASSPVTGEMNEQFF. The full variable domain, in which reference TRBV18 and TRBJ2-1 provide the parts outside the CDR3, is NAGVMQNPRHLVRRRGQEARLRCSPMKGHSHVYWYRQLPEEGLKFMVYLQKENIIDESGMPKERFSAEFPKEGPSILRIQQVVRGDSAAYFCASSPVTGEMNEQFFGPGTRLTVL.

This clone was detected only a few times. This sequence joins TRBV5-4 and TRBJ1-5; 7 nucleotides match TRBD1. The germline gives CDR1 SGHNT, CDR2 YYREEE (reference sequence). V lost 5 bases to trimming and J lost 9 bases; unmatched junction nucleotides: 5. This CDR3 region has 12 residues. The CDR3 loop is CASRQGIGPQHF. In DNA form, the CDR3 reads TGTGCCAGCAGACAGGGGATAGGGCCCCAGCATTTT.

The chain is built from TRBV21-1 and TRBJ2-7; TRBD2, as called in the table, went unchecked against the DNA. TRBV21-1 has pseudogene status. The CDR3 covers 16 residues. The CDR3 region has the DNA TGTGCCAGCAGCAATAAAGGAGTGAAGAGGAAGTACGAGCAGTACGTC. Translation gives CASSNKGVKRKYEQYV.

CDR3 protein: CASFATGGTEAFF. In DNA form, the CDR3 reads TGTGCCAGCTTCGCGACAGGGGGCACTGAAGCTTTCTTT. The chain combines TRBV18 with TRBJ1-1; 9 bases match TRBD1. V shed 7 bases, J shed 4 bases, and the junction held 4 bases outside the gene matches. The CDR3 extends over 13 amino acids. Germline CDR1 reads KGHSH; CDR2 reads LQKENI.

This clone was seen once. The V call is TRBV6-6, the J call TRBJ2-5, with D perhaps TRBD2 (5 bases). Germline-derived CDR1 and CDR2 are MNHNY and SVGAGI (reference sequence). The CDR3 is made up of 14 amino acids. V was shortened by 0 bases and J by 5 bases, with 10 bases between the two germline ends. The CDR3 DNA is TGTGCCAGCAGTTACTCGGCCGGGGTGGAGACCCAGTACTTC. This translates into CASSYSAGVETQYF.

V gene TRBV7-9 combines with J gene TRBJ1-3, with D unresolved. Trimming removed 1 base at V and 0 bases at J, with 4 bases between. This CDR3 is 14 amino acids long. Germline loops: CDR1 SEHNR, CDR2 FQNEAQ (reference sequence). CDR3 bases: TGTGCCAGCAGCTTAGTGAGCTCTGGAAACACCATATATTTT. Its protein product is CASSLVSSGNTIYF.

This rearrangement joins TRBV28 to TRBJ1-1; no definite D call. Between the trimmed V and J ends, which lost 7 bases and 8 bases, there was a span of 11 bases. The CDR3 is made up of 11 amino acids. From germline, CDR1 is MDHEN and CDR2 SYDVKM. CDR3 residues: CASIGRWEAFF. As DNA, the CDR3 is TGTGCCAGCATCGGTCGGTGGGAAGCTTTCTTT.

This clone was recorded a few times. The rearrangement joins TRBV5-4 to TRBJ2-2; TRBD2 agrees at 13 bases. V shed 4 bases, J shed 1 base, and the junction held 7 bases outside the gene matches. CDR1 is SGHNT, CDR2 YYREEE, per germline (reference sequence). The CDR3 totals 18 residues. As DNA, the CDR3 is TGTGCCAGCAGCCCACTAGCGGGAGGGCCGGGGAACACCGGGGAGCTGTTTTTT. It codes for CASSPLAGGPGNTGELFF.

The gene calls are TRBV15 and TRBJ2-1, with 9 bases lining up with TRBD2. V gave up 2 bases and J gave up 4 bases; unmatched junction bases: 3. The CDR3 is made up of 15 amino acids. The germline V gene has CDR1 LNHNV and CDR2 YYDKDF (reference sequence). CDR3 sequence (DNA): TGTGCCACCAGCAGACCGGGACTAGCTTACAATGAGCAGTTCTTC. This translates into CATSRPGLAYNEQFF. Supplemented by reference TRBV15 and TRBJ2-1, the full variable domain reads DAMVIQNPRYQVTQFGKPVTLSCSQTLNHNVMYWYQQKSSQAPKLLFHYYDKDFNNEADTPDNFQSRRPNTSFCFLDIRSPGLGDTAMYLCATSRPGLAYNEQFFGPGTRLTVL.

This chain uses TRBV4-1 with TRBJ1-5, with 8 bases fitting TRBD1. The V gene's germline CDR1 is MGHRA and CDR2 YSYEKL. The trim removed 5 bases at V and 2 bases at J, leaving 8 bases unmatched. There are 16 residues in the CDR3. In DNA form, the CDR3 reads TGCGCCAGCAGCGGCCTCCAGGGGGCTGGCAATCAGCCCCAGCATTTT. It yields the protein CASSGLQGAGNQPQHF.

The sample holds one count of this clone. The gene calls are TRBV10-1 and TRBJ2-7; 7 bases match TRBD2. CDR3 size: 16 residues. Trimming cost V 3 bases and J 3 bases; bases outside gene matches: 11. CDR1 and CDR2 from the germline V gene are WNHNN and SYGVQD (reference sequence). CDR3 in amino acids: CASSEKRGGFGYEQYF. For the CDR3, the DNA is TGCGCCAGCAGTGAAAAGCGGGGAGGGTTTGGCTACGAGCAGTACTTC.

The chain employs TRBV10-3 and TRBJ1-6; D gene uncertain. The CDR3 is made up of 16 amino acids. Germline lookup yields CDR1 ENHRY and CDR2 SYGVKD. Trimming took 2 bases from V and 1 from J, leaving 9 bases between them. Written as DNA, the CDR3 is TGTGCCATCAGTGAGGGAGGAGGGTCCTATAATTCACCCCTCCACTTT. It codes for CAISEGGGSYNSPLHF.

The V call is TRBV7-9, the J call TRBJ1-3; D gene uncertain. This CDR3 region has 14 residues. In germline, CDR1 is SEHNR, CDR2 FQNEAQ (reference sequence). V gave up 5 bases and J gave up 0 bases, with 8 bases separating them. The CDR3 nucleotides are TGTGCCAGCAGCCCCGAGCGCTCTGGAAACACCATATATTTT. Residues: CASSPERSGNTIYF.

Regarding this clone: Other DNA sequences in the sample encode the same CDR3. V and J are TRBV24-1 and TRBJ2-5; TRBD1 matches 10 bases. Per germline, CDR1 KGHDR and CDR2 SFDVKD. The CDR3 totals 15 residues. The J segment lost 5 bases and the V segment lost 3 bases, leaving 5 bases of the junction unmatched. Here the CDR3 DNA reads TGTGCCACCAGTGATCCGGGACAGGGGCAGGAGACCCAGTACTTC. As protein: CATSDPGQGQETQYF.

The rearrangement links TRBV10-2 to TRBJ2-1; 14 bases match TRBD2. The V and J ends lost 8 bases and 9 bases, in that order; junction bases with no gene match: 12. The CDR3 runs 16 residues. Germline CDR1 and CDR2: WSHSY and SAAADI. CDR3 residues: CASFPGTSGGRGEQFF. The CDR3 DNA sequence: TGCGCCAGCTTCCCCGGGACTAGCGGGGGAAGAGGTGAGCAGTTCTTC.

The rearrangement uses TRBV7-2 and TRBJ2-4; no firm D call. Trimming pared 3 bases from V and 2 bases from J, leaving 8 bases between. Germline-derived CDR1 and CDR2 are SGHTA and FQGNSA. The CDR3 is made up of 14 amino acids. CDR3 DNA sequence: TGTGCCAGCAGCTTTGCGCGGCCCAAAAACATTCAGTACTTC. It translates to CASSFARPKNIQYF. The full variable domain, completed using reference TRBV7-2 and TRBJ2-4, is GAGVSQSPSNKVTEKGKDVELRCDPISGHTALYWYRQSLGQGLEFLIYFQGNSAPDKSGLPSDRFSAERTGGSVSTLTIQRTQQEDSAVYLCASSFARPKNIQYFGAGTRLSVL.

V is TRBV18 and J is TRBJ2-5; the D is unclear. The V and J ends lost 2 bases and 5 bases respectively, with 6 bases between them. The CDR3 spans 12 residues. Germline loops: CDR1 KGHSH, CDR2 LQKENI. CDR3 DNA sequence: TGTGCCAGCTCACCAACCGGGGAGACCCAGTACTTC. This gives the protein CASSPTGETQYF.

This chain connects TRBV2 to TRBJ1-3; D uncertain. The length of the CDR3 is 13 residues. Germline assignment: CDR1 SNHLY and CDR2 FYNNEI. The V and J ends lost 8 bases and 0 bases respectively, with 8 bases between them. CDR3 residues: CASGEYSGNTIYF. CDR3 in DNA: TGTGCCAGCGGGGAGTACTCTGGAAACACCATATATTTT.

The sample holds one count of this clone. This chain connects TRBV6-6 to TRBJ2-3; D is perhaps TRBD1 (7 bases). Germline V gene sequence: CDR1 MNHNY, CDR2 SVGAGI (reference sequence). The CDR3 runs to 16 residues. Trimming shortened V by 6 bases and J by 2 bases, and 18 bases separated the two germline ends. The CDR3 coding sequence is TGTGCCAGCAGACCCGAGGGGGCGGGGCACACAGATACGCAGTATTTT. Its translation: CASRPEGAGHTDTQYF.

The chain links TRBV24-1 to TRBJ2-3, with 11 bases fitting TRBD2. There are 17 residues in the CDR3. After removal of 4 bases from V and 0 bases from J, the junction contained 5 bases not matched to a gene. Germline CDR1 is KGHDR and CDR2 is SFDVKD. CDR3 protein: CATSEQLAGVSTDTQYF. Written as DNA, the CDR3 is TGTGCCACCAGTGAGCAACTAGCGGGAGTTAGCACAGATACGCAGTATTTT.

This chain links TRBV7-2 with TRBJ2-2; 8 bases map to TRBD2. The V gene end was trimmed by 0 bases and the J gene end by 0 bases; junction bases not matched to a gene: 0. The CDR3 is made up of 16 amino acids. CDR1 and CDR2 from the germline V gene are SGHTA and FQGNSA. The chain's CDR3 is CASSLAAGANTGELFF. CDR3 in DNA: TGTGCCAGCAGCTTAGCAGCGGGAGCGAACACCGGGGAGCTGTTTTTT.

Written as DNA, the CDR3 is TGTGCCAGCAGCGAATACAGTACGAATCAGCCCCAGCATTTT. It yields the protein CASSEYSTNQPQHF. This chain links TRBV2 with TRBJ1-5; D is uncertain. The CDR3 loop spans 14 amino acids. Between the trimmed V and J ends, which lost 6 bases and 4 bases, there was a span of 13 bases. CDR1 and CDR2 from the germline V gene are SNHLY and FYNNEI.

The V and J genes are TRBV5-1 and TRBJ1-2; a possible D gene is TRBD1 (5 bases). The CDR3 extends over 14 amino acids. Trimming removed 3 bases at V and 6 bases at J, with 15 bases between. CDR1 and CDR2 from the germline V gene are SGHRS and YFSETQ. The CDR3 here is CASSSIDSVNGYTF. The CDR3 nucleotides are TGCGCCAGCAGCTCCATCGACAGTGTTAATGGCTACACCTTC.

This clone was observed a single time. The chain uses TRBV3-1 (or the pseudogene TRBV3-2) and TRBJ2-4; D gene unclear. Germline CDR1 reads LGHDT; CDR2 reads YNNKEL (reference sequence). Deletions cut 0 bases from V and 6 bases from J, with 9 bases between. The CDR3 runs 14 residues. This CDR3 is CASSQEYSSNIQYF. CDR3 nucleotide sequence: TGTGCCAGCAGCCAAGAATACTCTTCAAACATTCAGTACTTC.